The source of this TCR beta chain is a study of CD8+CD57+ T cells in acquired aplastic anemia. The wider study: Sorted CD4+ and CD8+ cells yielded around 3 ug of DNA on average.

Study-wide points: Between the patient and control groups, CD8+ Simpson's diversity did not differ significantly.

This clonotype came up many times. Its antigen remains unknown. The CDR3 contains 13 residues. In germline, CDR1 is MNHEY, CDR2 SVGAGI. Germline trimming cut 6 bases from V and 7 bases from J; bases unmatched to any gene: 5. Investigators profiled TCR beta VDJ and CDR3 from genomic DNA template. TCRdb re-derived calls from the reads in MiXCR, one entry per CDR3 protein. There are 250,000 to 300,000 distinct CDR3 sequences in the sample; around 60% occur only once, and less than 10% lies in the top ten. Sequencing used sorted CD4+, CD8+, or CD8+CD57+ T cells (not recorded which) from PBMCs. The chain employs TRBV6-5 and TRBJ1-5; 8 nucleotides line up with TRBD1. This receptor was taken from a human donor with severe aplastic anemia or a healthy control (not recorded which). CDR3 sequence reads: CASSRGQGQPQHF. CDR3 in DNA: TGTGCCAGCAGCAGGGGGCAGGGGCAGCCCCAGCATTTT.